The TCR beta chain described here comes from a study of beta chain features in type 1 diabetes. This clone was counted between two and nine times. Naive, central memory, regulatory and stem cell-like memory cells within the CD4+ compartment were sorted using CD45RO/CCR7/CD25/CD127/CD95/CD27. The germline gives CDR1 SGHRS, CDR2 YFSETQ. Trimming cost V 4 bases and J 3 bases; bases outside gene matches: 4. This CDR3 is built from 14 residues. The sequenced template was cDNA made from the entire isolated RNA. Generated by immunoSEQ multiplex PCR, the TCRdb table keeps only in-frame clones and is missing some. The table includes approximately 300,000 clones, about 10% detected once.

V is TRBV5-1 and J is TRBJ2-7, with 10 bases aligning to TRBD1. The sequence was obtained from a woman younger than 45 in good health. The sample comprised naive CD4+ T cells from blood. CDR3 loop: CASSPGQGGYEQYF. In DNA form, the CDR3 reads TGCGCCAGCAGCCCCGGACAGGGGGGCTACGAGCAGTACTTC.